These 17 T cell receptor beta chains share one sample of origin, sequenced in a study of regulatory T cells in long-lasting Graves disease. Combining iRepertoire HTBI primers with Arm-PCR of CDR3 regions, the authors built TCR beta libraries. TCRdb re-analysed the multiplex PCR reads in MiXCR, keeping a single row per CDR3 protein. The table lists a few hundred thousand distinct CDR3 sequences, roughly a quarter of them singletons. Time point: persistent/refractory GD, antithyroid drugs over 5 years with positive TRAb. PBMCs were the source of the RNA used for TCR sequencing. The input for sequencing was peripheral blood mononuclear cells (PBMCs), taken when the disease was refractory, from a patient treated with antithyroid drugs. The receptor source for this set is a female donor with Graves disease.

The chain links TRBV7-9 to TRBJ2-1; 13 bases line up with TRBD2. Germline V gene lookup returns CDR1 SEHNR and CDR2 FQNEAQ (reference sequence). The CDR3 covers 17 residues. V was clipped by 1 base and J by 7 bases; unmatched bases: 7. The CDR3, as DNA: TGTGCCAGCAGCTTAGATGAGGGACTAGCGGGATTTAATGAGCAGTTCTTC. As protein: CASSLDEGLAGFNEQFF.

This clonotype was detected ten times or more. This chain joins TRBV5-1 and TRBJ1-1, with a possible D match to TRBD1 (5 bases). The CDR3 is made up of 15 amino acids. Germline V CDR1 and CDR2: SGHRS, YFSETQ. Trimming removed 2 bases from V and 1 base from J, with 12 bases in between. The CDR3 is CASSFEGAQNTEAFF. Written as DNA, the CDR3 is TGCGCCAGCAGCTTCGAAGGGGCACAGAACACTGAAGCTTTCTTT.

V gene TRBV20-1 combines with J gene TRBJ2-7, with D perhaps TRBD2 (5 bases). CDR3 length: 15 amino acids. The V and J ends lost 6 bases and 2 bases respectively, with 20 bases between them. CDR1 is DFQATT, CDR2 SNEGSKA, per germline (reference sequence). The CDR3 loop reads CSAGLSAGLTYEQYF. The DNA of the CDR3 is TGCAGTGCAGGGCTTAGTGCGGGTCTTACCTACGAGCAGTACTTC.

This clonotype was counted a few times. CDR3 region: CASSLGRIQEKLFF. The CDR3 DNA is TGTGCCAGCAGCTTGGGACGCATACAGGAAAAACTGTTTTTT. The V and J genes are TRBV7-8 and TRBJ1-4; a weak D match, TRBD1 (5 bases). The CDR3 spans 14 residues. V was shortened by 3 bases and J by 8 bases, with 13 bases between the two germline ends. Germline-derived CDR1 and CDR2 are SGHVS and FQNEAQ. Full variable domain (outside the CDR3, taken from reference TRBV7-8 and TRBJ1-4): GAGVSQSPRYKVAKRGQDVALRCDPISGHVSLFWYQQALGQGPEFLTYFQNEAQLDKSGLPSDRFFAERPEGSVSTLKIQRTQQEDSAVYLCASSLGRIQEKLFFGSGTQLSVL.

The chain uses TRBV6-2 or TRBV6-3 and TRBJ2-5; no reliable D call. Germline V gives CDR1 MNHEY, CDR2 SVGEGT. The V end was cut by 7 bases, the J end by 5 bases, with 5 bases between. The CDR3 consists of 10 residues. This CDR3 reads CASKSETQYF. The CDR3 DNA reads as TGTGCCAGCAAGTCGGAGACCCAGTACTTC.

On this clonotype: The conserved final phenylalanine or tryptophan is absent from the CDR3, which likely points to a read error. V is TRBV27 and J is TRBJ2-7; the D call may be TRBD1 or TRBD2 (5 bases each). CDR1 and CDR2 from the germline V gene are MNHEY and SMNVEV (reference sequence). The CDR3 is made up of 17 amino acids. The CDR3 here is CASSLLGLEGFSFEQYL. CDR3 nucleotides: TGTGCCAGCAGTCTTTTGGGGTTAGAGGGGTTTTCCTTCGAGCAGTACCTC.

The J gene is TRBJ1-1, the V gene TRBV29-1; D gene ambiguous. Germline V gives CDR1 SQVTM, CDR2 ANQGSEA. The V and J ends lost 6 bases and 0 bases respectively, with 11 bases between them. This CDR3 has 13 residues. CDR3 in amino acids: CSVAGPMNTEAFF. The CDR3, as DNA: TGCAGCGTGGCAGGACCAATGAACACTGAAGCTTTCTTT.

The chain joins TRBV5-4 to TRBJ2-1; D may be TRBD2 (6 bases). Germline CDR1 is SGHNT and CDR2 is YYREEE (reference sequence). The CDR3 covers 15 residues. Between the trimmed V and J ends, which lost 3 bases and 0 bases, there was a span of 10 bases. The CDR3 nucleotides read TGTGCCAGCAGCTCCACCGGGAGCTCCTACAATGAGCAGTTCTTC. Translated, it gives CASSSTGSSYNEQFF.

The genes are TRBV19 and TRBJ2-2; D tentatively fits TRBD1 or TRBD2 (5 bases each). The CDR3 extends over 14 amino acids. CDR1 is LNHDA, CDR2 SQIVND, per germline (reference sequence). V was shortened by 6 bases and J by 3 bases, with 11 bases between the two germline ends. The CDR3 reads CASRPGSHTGELFF. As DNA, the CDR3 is TGTGCCAGTAGGCCAGGGAGCCACACCGGGGAGCTGTTTTTT.

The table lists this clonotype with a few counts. CDR3 DNA: TGTGCCAGCAGCTTCAGGGGTGGGGGTTTCAATCAGCCCCAGCATTTT. Translation gives CASSFRGGGFNQPQHF. V gene TRBV7-8 combines with J gene TRBJ1-5, with a possible D match to TRBD1 (6 bases). Germline values: CDR1 SGHVS, CDR2 FQNEAQ. The CDR3 has 16 amino acids. Trimming left V 3 bases short and J 3 bases short, with 15 bases between.

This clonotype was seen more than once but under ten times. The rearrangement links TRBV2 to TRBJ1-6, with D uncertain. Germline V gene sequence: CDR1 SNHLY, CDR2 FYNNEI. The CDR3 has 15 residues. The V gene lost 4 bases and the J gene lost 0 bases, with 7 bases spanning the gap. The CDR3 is CASSVESSYNSPLHF. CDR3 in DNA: TGTGCCAGCAGTGTCGAAAGCTCCTATAATTCACCCCTCCACTTT. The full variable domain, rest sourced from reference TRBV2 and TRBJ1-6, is EPEVTQTPSHQVTQMGQEVILRCVPISNHLYFYWYRQILGQKVEFLVSFYNNEISEKSEIFDDQFSVERPDGSNFTLKIRSTKLEDSAMYFCASSVESSYNSPLHFGNGTRLTVT.

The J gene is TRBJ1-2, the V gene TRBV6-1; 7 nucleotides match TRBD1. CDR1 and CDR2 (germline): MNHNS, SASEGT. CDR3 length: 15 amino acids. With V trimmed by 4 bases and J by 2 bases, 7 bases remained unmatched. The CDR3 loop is CASSVYPDRNYGYTF. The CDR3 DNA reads TGTGCCAGCAGTGTTTATCCGGACAGGAACTATGGCTACACCTTC.

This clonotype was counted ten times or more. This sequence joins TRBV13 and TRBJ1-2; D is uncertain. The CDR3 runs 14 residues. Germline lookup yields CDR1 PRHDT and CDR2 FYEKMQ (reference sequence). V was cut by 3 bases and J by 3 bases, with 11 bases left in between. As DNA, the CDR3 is TGTGCCAGCAGCTTGACCGGAGAGGACTATGGCTACACCTTC. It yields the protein CASSLTGEDYGYTF.

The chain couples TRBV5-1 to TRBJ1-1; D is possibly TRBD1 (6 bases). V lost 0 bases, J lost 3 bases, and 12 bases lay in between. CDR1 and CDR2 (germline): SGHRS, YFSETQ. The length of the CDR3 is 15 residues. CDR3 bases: TGCGCCAGCAGCTTGGTATGGGGGCGACACACTGAAGCTTTCTTT. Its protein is CASSLVWGRHTEAFF.

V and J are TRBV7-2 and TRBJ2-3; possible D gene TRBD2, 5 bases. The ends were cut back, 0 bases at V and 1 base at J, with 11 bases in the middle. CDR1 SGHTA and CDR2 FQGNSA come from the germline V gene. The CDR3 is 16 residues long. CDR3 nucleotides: TGTGCCAGCAGCTTAGCGGGGAGTTGGGGCACAGATACGCAGTATTTT. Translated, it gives CASSLAGSWGTDTQYF.

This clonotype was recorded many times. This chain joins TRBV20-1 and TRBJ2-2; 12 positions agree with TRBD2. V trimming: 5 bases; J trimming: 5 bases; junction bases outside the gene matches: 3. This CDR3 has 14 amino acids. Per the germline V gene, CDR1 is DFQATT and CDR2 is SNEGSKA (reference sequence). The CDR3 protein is CSARLAGVTGELFF. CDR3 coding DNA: TGCAGTGCTCGACTAGCGGGAGTTACCGGGGAGCTGTTTTTT.

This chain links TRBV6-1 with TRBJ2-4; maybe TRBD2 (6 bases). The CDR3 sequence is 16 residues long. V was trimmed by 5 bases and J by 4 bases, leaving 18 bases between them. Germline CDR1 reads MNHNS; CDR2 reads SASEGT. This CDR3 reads CASSLTGGTGKNIQYF. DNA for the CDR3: TGTGCCAGCAGTCTCACTGGAGGGACTGGGAAAAACATTCAGTACTTC.